The subject of this entry is one T cell receptor (beta chain). Its matching antigen is unknown. The data belong to a study of response to subunit inactivated influenza vaccine. Broader study findings: Researchers suggested that each seasonal influenza vaccination recruits few new T cells.

One entry per CDR3 protein results from TCRdb running MiXCR on the RT-PCR reads. The table has under 950,000 distinct CDR3 sequences, around 20% seen once. This material consisted of PBMCs from blood, taken 5 days after vaccination. This receptor was identified in a man aged 50-59 years who received an inactivated influenza vaccine.

CDR3: CATGGLGNEQFF. Here the CDR3 DNA reads TGTGCCACCGGGGGTCTGGGCAATGAGCAGTTCTTC. The rearrangement joins TRBV24-1 to TRBJ2-1, with D perhaps assigned TRBD1 or TRBD2 (5 bases each). There are 12 residues in the CDR3. The germline gives CDR1 KGHDR, CDR2 SFDVKD. Trimming removed 9 bases from V and 6 bases from J, with 11 bases in between.